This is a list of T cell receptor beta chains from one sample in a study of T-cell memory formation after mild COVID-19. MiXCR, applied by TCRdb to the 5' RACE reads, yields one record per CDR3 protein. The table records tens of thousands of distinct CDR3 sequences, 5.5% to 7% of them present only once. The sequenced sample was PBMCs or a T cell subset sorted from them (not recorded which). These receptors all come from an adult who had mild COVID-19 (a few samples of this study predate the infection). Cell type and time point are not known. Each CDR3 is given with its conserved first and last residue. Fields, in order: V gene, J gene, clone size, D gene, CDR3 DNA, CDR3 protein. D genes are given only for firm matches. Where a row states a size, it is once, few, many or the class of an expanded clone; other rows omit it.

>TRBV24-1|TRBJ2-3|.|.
TGTGCCATACAACCTGGGAAGATCACAGATACGCAGTATTTT
CAIQPGKITDTQYF
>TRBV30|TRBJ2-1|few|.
TGTGCCTGGGGAGGGGGAGTCGAGCAGTTCTTC
CAWGGGVEQFF
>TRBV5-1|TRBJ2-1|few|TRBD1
TGCGCCAGCAGTGGACAGGGAGGTTCTAATGAGCAGTTCTTC
CASSGQGGSNEQFF
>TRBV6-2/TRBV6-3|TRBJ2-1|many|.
TGTGCCAGCAGCCTCCTCGATAACAATGAGCAGTTCTTC
CASSLLDNNEQFF
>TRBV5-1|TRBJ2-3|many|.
TGCGCCAGCAGCTTGGGGATGGTCACAGATACGCAGTATTTT
CASSLGMVTDTQYF
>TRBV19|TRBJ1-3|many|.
TGTGCCAGTAGTAAAAAGGGTACTGGAAACACCATATATTTT
CASSKKGTGNTIYF
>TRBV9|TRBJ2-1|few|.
TGTGCCAGCAGCGTAGCGGCGGGGCCGAGCTCCTACAATGAGCAGTTCTTC
CASSVAAGPSSYNEQFF
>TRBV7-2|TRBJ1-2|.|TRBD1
TGTGCCAGCAGCCCGTCACCGGGACAGTATGGCTACACCTTC
CASSPSPGQYGYTF
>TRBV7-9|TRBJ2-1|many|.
TGTGCCAGCAGATCCCCCTGGTTCAATGAGCAGTTCTTC
CASRSPWFNEQFF
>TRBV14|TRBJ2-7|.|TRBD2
TGTGCCAGCAGCCGGGGACTAGCGGGAGGAGGCGAGCAGTACTTC
CASSRGLAGGGEQYF
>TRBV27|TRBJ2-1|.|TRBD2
TGTGCCAGCAGTCCCGGGACTAGCGGGTTTTACAATGAGCAGTTCTTC
CASSPGTSGFYNEQFF
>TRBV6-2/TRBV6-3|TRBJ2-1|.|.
TGTGCCAGCAGGGGCGAGACCCCCTCGGCGAAGTTCTTC
CASRGETPSAKFF
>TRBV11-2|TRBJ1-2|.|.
TGTGCCAGCAGCCTAGACAGGATGGTCAACTATGGCTACACCTTC
CASSLDRMVNYGYTF
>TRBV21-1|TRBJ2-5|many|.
TGTGCCAGCAGCAAAGAAATCGAGGACAGCGAAGAGACCCAGTACTTC
CASSKEIEDSEETQYF
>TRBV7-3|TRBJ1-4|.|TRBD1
TGTGCCAGCAGCCCCGGGACAGGGTCTGAAAAACTGTTTTTT
CASSPGTGSEKLFF
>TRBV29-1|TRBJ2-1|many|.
TGCAGCGTTGCTAGCTCATCCTACAATGAGCAGTTCTTC
CSVASSSYNEQFF
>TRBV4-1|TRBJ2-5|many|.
TGCGCCAGCAGCCCAGGAGGGCAAGAGACCCAGTACTTC
CASSPGGQETQYF
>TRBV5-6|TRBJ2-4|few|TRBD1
TGTGCCAGCAAGAGGACAGGGGCCAAAAACATTCAGTACTTC
CASKRTGAKNIQYF